This TCR beta chain was sequenced in a study of blood T cell repertoires in COVID-19. For the study at large: From T cells, B-cell-depleted T cells, or PBMCs came the material, which was cDNA or gDNA.

This CDR3 is built from 15 residues. The J segment lost 5 bases and the V segment lost 6 bases, leaving 8 bases of the junction unmatched. Germline CDR1 SGHRS, CDR2 YFSETQ. Per the authors' pipeline: Reference gene primer amplification gave estimated nucleated cell counts. The data were produced by immunoSEQ multiplex PCR, yet TCRdb's version contains in-frame clones alone and is incomplete. V and J calls plus clone size are reproduced from that table; the DNA served to infer D and trimming. The data contain 190,000 or so clones, about 91% of them singletons. This sequence originates from a woman younger than 45 with acute or convalescent COVID-19. V and J are TRBV5-1 and TRBJ2-5, with TRBD1 matching over 12 bases. The sample taken for sequencing was peripheral blood. The CDR3, as DNA: TGCGCCAGCACCCGGGACAGGGGGCGCGGGGAGACCCAGTACTTC. Protein sequence: CASTRDRGRGETQYF.